Below are 4 T cell receptor beta chains sequenced from a single sample in a study of shared clonotypes between healthy human individuals (dated by TCRdb to the early 2020s). Receptor amplification or capture employed the immunoSEQ multiplex PCR assay. TCRdb provides this immuneACCESS table in a form limited to in-frame rearrangements. Some clones are lacking; in checked studies, under half of them reflect an unresolved V gene, and why the rest are absent is not known. This sample holds under 1,100,000 clones; around three quarters were observed only once. The ten largest clonotypes hold around 0.61% of the sample. The sample was memory CD4+ T cells from PBMCs. The meaning of the sample's cell subset or site label: CD45RA-negative fraction. The receptors were gathered from a man younger than 30 in good health. Some clones in this sample may be carry-over from other donors' samples.

The chain recombines TRBV2 with TRBJ1-1; D remains ambiguous. The CDR3 length is 13 residues. Trimming took 5 bases from V and 4 from J, leaving 11 bases between them. Germline V gene sequence: CDR1 SNHLY, CDR2 FYNNEI. CDR3 bases: TGTGCCAGCAGTCCAGATAAGGGCACTGAAGCTTTCTTT. This gives the protein CASSPDKGTEAFF.

As for this clone: A single base is all that separates this from a far larger clone, so a read error is likely. The rearrangement uses TRBV30 and TRBJ2-5; D remains ambiguous. Germline values: CDR1 GTSNPN, CDR2 SVGIG (reference sequence). The CDR3 contains 14 residues. In nucleotides, the CDR3 is TGTGCCTGGAGTGTATCCCTCAATCAAGAGGCCCAGTACTTC. It encodes CAWSVSLNQEAQYF.

The V call is TRBV5-4, the J call TRBJ1-2, with D possibly TRBD1 on 5 matching bases. Between the trimmed V and J ends, which lost 4 bases and 8 bases, there was a span of 15 bases. The CDR3 is made up of 13 amino acids. Germline values: CDR1 SGHNT, CDR2 YYREEE (reference sequence). The DNA of the CDR3 is TGTGCCAGCAGCCGGGGACCGTACGACGGCTACACCTTC. Its protein is CASSRGPYDGYTF.

The rearrangement joins TRBV6-6 to TRBJ1-5; 12 bases agree with TRBD1. This CDR3 is 16 amino acids long. The junction had 3 bases not matched to a gene; V was cut back by 1 base and J by 5 bases. The germline V gene encodes CDR1 MNHNY and CDR2 SVGAGI (reference sequence). The CDR3 sequence: CASSYLRDRGHQPQHF. CDR3 DNA sequence: TGTGCCAGCAGTTACTTGCGGGACAGGGGGCATCAGCCCCAGCATTTT.